A single sample gave rise to the 13 T cell receptor beta chains below, sequenced in a study of blood T cells in healthy people across ages. Sample-barcoded 5' priming and a J-beta primer mix drove a second PCR of 7 to 11 cycles. Each CDR3 protein is one row after TCRdb ran MiXCR on the 5' RACE reads. The table shows around 400,000 distinct CDR3 sequences, with approximately 52% occurring only once. Specimen: blood. The receptors stem from a man between 60 and 75 years old in good health.

The chain has TRBV6-5 and TRBJ2-3; TRBD1 might be the D (7 bases). V lost 5 bases to trimming and J lost 9 bases, with 12 bases between them. This CDR3 comprises 12 residues. Germline V gene lookup returns CDR1 MNHEY and CDR2 SVGAGI. The CDR3 DNA reads TGTGCCAGCAGTCCCCAGGGGGGAACGCAGTATTTT. This encodes CASSPQGGTQYF.

This clonotype was recorded many times. V is TRBV28 and J is TRBJ2-1, with 8 bases aligning to TRBD2. The germline CDR1 and CDR2 sequences are MDHEN and SYDVKM. With 2 bases clipped from V and 9 bases from J, the junction kept 0 bases outside the gene matches. This CDR3 has 12 amino acids. The CDR3, as DNA: TGTGCCAGCAGTTTACGGGGGGGTGAGCAGTTCTTC. This encodes CASSLRGGEQFF.

This clonotype was found a few times. This chain joins TRBV9 and TRBJ2-7, with D possibly matching TRBD2 (7 bases). With 0 bases removed from V and 0 bases from J, the gap between germline ends came to 13 bases. Per the germline V gene, CDR1 is SGDLS and CDR2 is YYNGEE. There are 16 residues in the CDR3. CDR3 in DNA: TGTGCCAGCAGCGTAGAGGGGGGGTCAAGCTCCTACGAGCAGTACTTC. Amino acids: CASSVEGGSSSYEQYF.

In DNA, the CDR3 is TGTGCCAGCAGTGTATCAGGGTGGGAGACCCAGTACTTC. It is translated as CASSVSGWETQYF. This chain links TRBV28 with TRBJ2-7; D perhaps matches TRBD1 (5 bases). The end of the DNA is better explained by TRBJ2-5, so the J call may be wrong. This CDR3 has 13 amino acids. The germline CDR1 and CDR2 sequences are MDHEN and SYDVKM.

The chain employs TRBV5-1 and TRBJ1-2; tentatively, D is TRBD1 (5 bases). The CDR3 has 18 residues. Germline assignment: CDR1 SGHRS and CDR2 YFSETQ. Trimming left V 2 bases short and J 4 bases short, with 24 bases between. The CDR3 coding sequence is TGCGCCAGCAGCTTCACCGGGACCTCAAGCCGCCGCGGCTATGGCTACACCTTC. Protein: CASSFTGTSSRRGYGYTF.

The rearrangement uses TRBV7-3 and TRBJ2-3; 8 nucleotides match TRBD2. Looked up from germline, CDR1 is SGHTA and CDR2 is FQGTGA. This CDR3 is 16 amino acids long. V gave up 2 bases and J gave up 5 bases; unmatched junction bases: 9. CDR3 in DNA: TGTGCCAGCAGCTTAGAACCGGGAGGGCCGAGAGATACGCAGTATTTT. Translation gives CASSLEPGGPRDTQYF.

With regard to this clonotype: A read error may be the cause here, since a much bigger clone is one base away. The CDR3 does not close with the conserved phenylalanine or tryptophan, likely indicating a read error. The chain employs TRBV29-1 and TRBJ1-2; no definite D call. Trimming pared 4 bases from V and 3 bases from J, leaving 9 bases between. This CDR3 has 12 residues. Germline V gene lookup returns CDR1 SQVTM and CDR2 ANQGSEA. The CDR3 DNA is TGCAGCGTTGCCCCGGGGTACTATGGCTACACCATC. Protein sequence: CSVAPGYYGYTI.

A note on this clonotype: At one end the junction does not follow the germline gene, possibly because of a read error. The V and J genes are TRBV15 and TRBJ2-6; TRBD1 matches 7 bases. Per germline, CDR1 LNHNV and CDR2 YYDKDF (reference sequence). This CDR3 is 15 amino acids long. CDR3 coding DNA: TGTGCCACCAGCAGAGACAATAAGGGGGCCAACGTCCCGACTTTC. Protein sequence: CATSRDNKGANVPTF.

This clonotype came up once. CDR3 coding DNA: TGCAGCGTTTCGGGACAGGGGGCTGGCACAGATACGCAGTATTTT. As protein: CSVSGQGAGTDTQYF. The chain is built from TRBV29-1 and TRBJ2-3; 12 bases align to TRBD1. The length of the CDR3 is 15 residues. From germline, CDR1 is SQVTM and CDR2 ANQGSEA. The trim removed 5 bases at V and 1 base at J, leaving 4 bases unmatched.

This chain uses TRBV14 with TRBJ2-3, with 8 bases that match TRBD1. The CDR3 extends over 16 amino acids. The V and J ends lost 4 bases and 1 base, in that order; junction bases with no gene match: 7. Germline V gene sequence: CDR1 SGHDN, CDR2 FVKESK. The CDR3 spells CASSPAGGFRTDTQYF. CDR3 sequence (DNA): TGTGCCAGCAGCCCCGCAGGGGGCTTCCGCACAGATACGCAGTATTTT.

The chain has TRBV6-5 and TRBJ1-2; D is perhaps TRBD1 (6 bases). V gave up 2 bases and J gave up 8 bases, with 15 bases separating them. CDR3 length: 14 residues. Germline CDR1 MNHEY, CDR2 SVGAGI. CDR3 nucleotides: TGTGCCAGCAGTTACGCTGTAAAGGGACACGGCTACACCTTC. Translated, it gives CASSYAVKGHGYTF.

This clonotype was observed a handful of times. J is TRBJ2-7 and V is TRBV12-3 or TRBV12-4, with 8 bases fitting TRBD1. CDR3 length equals 19 residues. J was trimmed by 5 bases and V by 3 bases; bases with no gene match: 21. The CDR3 is CASSLGRGRSYSIVHEQYF. DNA for the CDR3: TGTGCCAGCAGTTTGGGCAGGGGGCGGTCTTACAGCATAGTCCACGAGCAGTACTTC.

The genes are TRBV12-3 or TRBV12-4 and TRBJ2-4, with 7 bases that match TRBD2. TRBJ2-7 matches the DNA end more closely, so the J call is doubtful. CDR3 length: 14 residues. In nucleotides, the CDR3 is TGTGCCAGCAGTTTCGCTAGCGGACCCTACGAGCAGTACTTC. This translates into CASSFASGPYEQYF.